This TCR beta chain was profiled in a study of blood T cell repertoires in COVID-19. Overall study: Spain, Italy and the United States supplied samples that represented acute and convalescent COVID-19. T cells, B-cell-depleted T cells, or PBMCs provided the cDNA or gDNA that served as material.

The germline V gene encodes CDR1 LGHDT and CDR2 YNNKEL (reference sequence). This CDR3 is 12 amino acids long. V was clipped by 8 bases and J by 9 bases; unmatched bases: 6. How the authors handled the data: Reference gene primers were amplified, and this amplification served to estimate nucleated cell counts. TCRdb's table, derived via immunoSEQ multiplex PCR, lists solely in-frame clones and lacks some. The DNA gave D and trimming, while V, J and clone size come from that table. The profile shows about 130,000 clones, roughly three quarters of them singletons. Input material: peripheral blood. The chain uses TRBV3-1 (or the pseudogene TRBV3-2) and TRBJ1-3, with 8 bases matching TRBD1. This TCR derives from a man in his forties with active or convalescent COVID-19. CDR3 protein: CASQTGASTIYF. For the CDR3, the DNA is TGTGCCAGCCAGACAGGGGCTAGCACCATATATTTT.